This TCR beta chain was retrieved from a study of blood T cell repertoires in COVID-19. As for the study in general: Donors in the United States, Italy and Spain gave samples during acute or convalescent COVID-19. Sources were T cells, B-cell-depleted T cells, or PBMCs; the material itself was cDNA or gDNA.

Germline CDR1 is LGHDT and CDR2 is YNNKEL (reference sequence). Trimming cost V 6 bases and J 7 bases; bases outside gene matches: 8. There are 13 residues in the CDR3. Sequencing was performed with immunoSEQ multiplex PCR; in TCRdb, only in-frame clones are kept and a portion is missing. The data contain about 160,000 clones, approximately 73% of them singletons. This TCR was recovered from a woman older than 75 with acute or convalescent COVID-19. The material sequenced was peripheral blood. This chain connects TRBV3-1 (or the pseudogene TRBV3-2) to TRBJ2-7, with 8 nucleotides matching TRBD2. The CDR3 bases are TGTGCCAGCAGGGGACGGGGGGGAGAAGAGCAGTACTTC. Its protein is CASRGRGGEEQYF.